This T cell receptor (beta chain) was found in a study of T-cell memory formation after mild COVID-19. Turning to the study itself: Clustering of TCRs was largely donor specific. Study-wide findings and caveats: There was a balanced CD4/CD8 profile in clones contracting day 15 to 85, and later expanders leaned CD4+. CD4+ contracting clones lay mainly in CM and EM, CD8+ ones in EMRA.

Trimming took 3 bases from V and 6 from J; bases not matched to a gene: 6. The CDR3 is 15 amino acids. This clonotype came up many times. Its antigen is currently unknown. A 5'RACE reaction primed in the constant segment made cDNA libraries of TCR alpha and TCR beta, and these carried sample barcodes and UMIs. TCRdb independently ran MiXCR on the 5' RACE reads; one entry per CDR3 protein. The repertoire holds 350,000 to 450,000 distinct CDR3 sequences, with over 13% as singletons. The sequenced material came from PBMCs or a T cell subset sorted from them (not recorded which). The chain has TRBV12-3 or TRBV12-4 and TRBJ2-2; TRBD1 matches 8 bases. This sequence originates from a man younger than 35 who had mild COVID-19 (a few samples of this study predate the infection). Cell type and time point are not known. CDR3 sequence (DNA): TGTGCCAGCAGTTTGGGACAGGATTTAGCCGGGGAGCTGTTTTTT. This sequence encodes CASSLGQDLAGELFF.